The T cell receptor beta chain under discussion was sequenced for a study of blood T cell repertoires in COVID-19. Study in general: Sources were T cells, B-cell-depleted T cells, or PBMCs; the material itself was cDNA or gDNA.

How the authors handled the data: Amplified reference gene primers provided the basis for estimating nucleated cell counts. Libraries were prepared by immunoSEQ multiplex PCR; TCRdb keeps only in-frame clonotypes and omits some of them. Clone size and V and J calls were adopted from that table, with D and trimming inferred from the DNA. The sample holds 250,000 to 350,000 clones; roughly nine tenths are singletons and the top ten take under 7%. Recovered Cohort 3 donors showed two negative PCRs, clearance, or symptom resolution. Germline V CDR1 and CDR2: MDHEN, SYDVKM. The CDR3 sequence is 15 residues long. The germline V and J ends were trimmed by 4 bases and 0 bases, with 11 bases remaining between them.

This TCR was sampled from a woman between 40 and 55 years old who had recovered from COVID-19. This chain uses TRBV28 with TRBJ2-3; no firm D call. The sample was PBMCs or T cells enriched from blood (not recorded which). CDR3 in amino acids: CASSSAVPSTDTQYF. CDR3 coding DNA: TGTGCCAGCAGTTCTGCGGTCCCTAGCACAGATACGCAGTATTTT. Full variable domain (rest looked up from reference TRBV28 and TRBJ2-3): DVKVTQSSRYLVKRTGEKVFLECVQDMDHENMFWYRQDPGLGLRLIYFSYDVKMKEKGDIPEGYSVSREKKERFSLILESASTNQTSMYLCASSSAVPSTDTQYFGPGTRLTVL.